This is a list of T cell receptor beta chains from one sample in a study of blood T cell repertoires in COVID-19. TCRdb keeps only in-frame clones here, not all; method: immunoSEQ multiplex PCR. The sample records 300,000 to 400,000 clones, around 87% being singletons. The sequencing sample was made of peripheral blood. All receptors derive from a woman between 45 and 60 years old who had recovered from COVID-19. CDR3s include the opening cysteine and the closing phenylalanine or tryptophan. The D gene is left open where the match is weak. The size entry is marked missing in some rows and otherwise reads once, few, many or a size class.

j_call v_call d_call cdr3_length clone_size cdr3_nt cdr3_aa
TRBJ2-5 TRBV30 TRBD1 15 once TGTGCCTGGAGTGGGCAAACAGGGGGCCAAGAGACCCAGTACTTC CAWSGQTGGQETQYF
TRBJ2-5 TRBV7-8 TRBD1 16 once TGTGCCAGCAGCCCCACCGCCAGGGGGCTTGGAGAGACCCAGTACTTC CASSPTARGLGETQYF
TRBJ2-5 TRBV4-2 TRBD2 15 NA TGTGCCAGCAGCCAAGATAGCGGGAGGAGGGAGACCCAGTACTTC CASSQDSGRRETQYF
TRBJ1-2 TRBV7-9 NA 15 NA TGTGCCAGCAGCCAAAACAGGGAGTCGTACTATGGCTACACCTTC CASSQNRESYYGYTF
TRBJ1-5 TRBV30 TRBD1 13 once TGTGCCTGGAGTGTACAGGGGGTTCAGCCCCAGCATTTT CAWSVQGVQPQHF
TRBJ1-6 TRBV27 NA 15 NA TGTGCCAGCTCTAAAGGGCAGGGATATAATTCACCCCTCCACTTT CASSKGQGYNSPLHF
TRBJ1-1 TRBV6-6 NA 14 NA TGTGCCAGCAGTTACTCGAGCGGCGGAGGGGAAGCTTTCTTT CASSYSSGGGEAFF
TRBJ2-5 TRBV28 NA 14 NA TGTGCCAGCACCTCCCCCGGACCGGGGGAGACCCAGTACTTC CASTSPGPGETQYF
TRBJ1-1 TRBV11-2 TRBD1 14 NA TGTGCCAGCAGCCGGGACAGGGGAACCCCTGAAGCTTTCTTT CASSRDRGTPEAFF
TRBJ1-1 TRBV7-2 NA 14 NA TGTGCCAGCAGCTTAGACTTGAGGCACACTGAAGCTTTCTTT CASSLDLRHTEAFF
TRBJ1-1 TRBV19 NA 13 NA TGTGCCAGTAGTAATAACAGGGACACTGAAGCTTTCTTT CASSNNRDTEAFF
TRBJ2-7 TRBV18 TRBD2 15 NA TGTGCCAGCTCACCACAGCGGGAGGCCCCCTACGAGCAGTACTTC CASSPQREAPYEQYF
TRBJ1-2 TRBV2 TRBD1 14 many TGTGCCAGCAGAGAATCGGGGGACAGCTATGGCTACACCTTC CASRESGDSYGYTF
TRBJ1-2 TRBV28 NA 15 NA TGTGCCAGCATTATGCAGGTCCGGTCTGGCTATGGCTACACCTTC CASIMQVRSGYGYTF
TRBJ1-3 TRBV30 NA 14 NA TGTGCCTGGAGTGCCCCCCGAGCGGCAAACACCATATATTTT CAWSAPRAANTIYF
TRBJ2-7 TRBV6-1 NA 12 few TGTGCCAGCAGTGAATCTCTCTACGAGCAGTACTTC CASSESLYEQYF
TRBJ1-4 TRBV7-6 NA 14 NA TGTGCCAGCAGCCTCGGGGGTTCTAATGAAAAACTGTTTTTT CASSLGGSNEKLFF
TRBJ1-6 TRBV6-2/TRBV6-3 NA 15 NA TGTGCCAGCAGTACCCGACAGGAGATAAATTCACCCCTCCACTTT CASSTRQEINSPLHF
TRBJ2-3 TRBV15 TRBD2 20 NA TGTGCCACCAGCACTGACAGGGGTAAAAAACTAGCGGGGGTGGTAGATACGCAGTATTTT CATSTDRGKKLAGVVDTQYF
TRBJ2-5 TRBV7-2 NA 13 NA TGTGCCAGCAGCTTAAACCGGGAGGAGACCCAGTACTTC CASSLNREETQYF
TRBJ2-7 TRBV30 NA 12 NA TGTGCCTGGAGTGTATTGGGCTCTGAGCAGTACTTC CAWSVLGSEQYF
TRBJ2-1 TRBV18 TRBD2 12 NA TGTGCCAGCTCACCGCCTAGCGGAGAGCAGTTCTTC CASSPPSGEQFF
TRBJ2-7 TRBV6-2/TRBV6-3 TRBD2 16 NA TGTGCCAGCAGTTACTCGGAGACTAGCGGGAGAACCGAGCAGTACTTC CASSYSETSGRTEQYF
TRBJ2-5 TRBV11-2 TRBD1 16 NA TGTGCCAGCAGCTTATTAACAGGGGGTTATGAGGAGACCCAGTACTTC CASSLLTGGYEETQYF
TRBJ2-5 TRBV5-1 NA 15 NA TGCGCCAGCAGCTTGGCAAGGACCACGGGGGAGACCCAGTACTTC CASSLARTTGETQYF
TRBJ2-5 TRBV5-1 NA 15 once TGCGCCAGCAGCTTGTTCTGGCCGCTGCAAGAGACCCAGTACTTC CASSLFWPLQETQYF
TRBJ1-6 TRBV4-3 NA 14 NA TGCGCCAGCAGCCAGATGAGACAGAATTCACCCCTCCACTTT CASSQMRQNSPLHF
TRBJ2-7 TRBV7-9 NA 15 few TGTGCCAGCAGCTTAGGCGGGTCGGGAGAGCGCGAGCAGTACTTC CASSLGGSGEREQYF
TRBJ1-3 TRBV2 NA 15 NA TGTGCCAGCAGGTGGGGGGGAGGCTCTGGAAACACCATATATTTT CASRWGGGSGNTIYF
TRBJ2-7 TRBV7-9 NA 14 NA TGTGCCAGCAGCCGGGAAGAGAGCCGGTTTTTACTGTACTTC CASSREESRFLLYF
TRBJ2-1 TRBV4-3 NA 15 NA TGCGCCAGCAGCCAAGCGGGGAGCTCCTACAATGAGCAGTTCTTC CASSQAGSSYNEQFF
TRBJ1-2 TRBV5-1 NA 13 NA TGCGCCAGCAGCTTGGGTCTAGGGGCTGGCTACACCTTC CASSLGLGAGYTF
TRBJ2-7 TRBV11-2 TRBD1 15 few TGTGCCAGCAGCCTAAACCGGGACAGAACCTACGAGCAGTACTTC CASSLNRDRTYEQYF
TRBJ2-7 TRBV5-6 NA 14 NA TGTGCCAGCAGCCCAACAGGGAGGGCCTACGAGCAGTACTTC CASSPTGRAYEQYF
TRBJ2-7 TRBV6-5 NA 14 NA TGTGCCAGCAGCCATCGGACAGTTACCTACGAGCAGTACTTC CASSHRTVTYEQYF
TRBJ1-5 TRBV20-1 NA 11 NA TGCAGTGCTAGCCGGGAGCAGCCCCAGCATTTT CSASREQPQHF
TRBJ2-5 TRBV6-2/TRBV6-3 NA 15 NA TGTGCCAGCAGTTCCGGGACAGTAAGCGGGGAGACCCAGTACTTC CASSSGTVSGETQYF
TRBJ1-1 TRBV19 NA 15 NA TGTGCCAGTAGTTTAAGTCCCAGGGGAAGCGGCGCAGCTTTCTTT CASSLSPRGSGAAFF
TRBJ1-2 TRBV21-1 NA 13 NA TGTGCCAGCAGCAAAGGGACAAGGAATGGCTACACCTTC CASSKGTRNGYTF
TRBJ2-1 TRBV7-2 TRBD1 13 NA TGTGCCAGCAGCCCGGGACAGGGGAATGAGCAGTTCTTC CASSPGQGNEQFF
TRBJ1-5 TRBV19 NA 13 once TGTGCCAGTAGAGGACAGCAAAATCAGCCCCAGCATTTT CASRGQQNQPQHF
TRBJ2-5 TRBV6-5 NA 13 NA TGTGCCAGCAGTTACTCTTCGGTCGAGACCCAGTACTTC CASSYSSVETQYF
TRBJ1-6 TRBV4-1 NA 14 NA TGCGCCAGCAGCCAAGTGGGCGCTCCTTCACCCCTCCACTTT CASSQVGAPSPLHF
TRBJ2-1 TRBV19 TRBD2 13 once TGTGCCAGTAGTCGGGGGGTGGAGGGTGAGCAGTTCTTC CASSRGVEGEQFF
TRBJ2-5 TRBV6-5 NA 15 once TGTGCCAGCAGTTACAGCGGAGCCGCGCAAGAGACCCAGTACTTC CASSYSGAAQETQYF
TRBJ2-6 TRBV2 NA 16 NA TGTGCCAGCAGATCAGGCCTGCACTCTGGGGCCAACGTCCTGACTTTC CASRSGLHSGANVLTF
TRBJ1-1 TRBV19 NA 12 once TGTGCCAGTGCCAGGATTTTCACTGAAGCTTTCTTT CASARIFTEAFF
TRBJ2-3 TRBV5-4 TRBD2 16 NA TGTGCCAGCAGCCCTTACACTAGCGGGAGCCCAGATACGCAGTATTTT CASSPYTSGSPDTQYF
TRBJ2-3 TRBV27 NA 15 NA TGTGCCAGCAGTTTAACAACAGTCCGCACAGATACGCAGTATTTT CASSLTTVRTDTQYF
TRBJ2-7 TRBV5-5 NA 12 NA TGTGCCAGCAGCTTCGACAGGTACGAGCAGTACTTC CASSFDRYEQYF